Listed here are 31 T cell receptor beta chains from one sample, sequenced in a study of response to subunit inactivated influenza vaccine. MiXCR, applied by TCRdb to the RT-PCR reads, yields one record per CDR3 protein. Among 700,000 to 800,000 distinct CDR3 sequences listed, around a sixth were seen once. Material: PBMCs from blood, obtained 4 to 6 days after vaccination. These receptors were collected from a man aged 45-65 years who received an inactivated influenza vaccine.

This clonotype was seen repeatedly, ten times or more. CDR3 in amino acids: CASSQDPSVTQDTF. Here the CDR3 DNA reads TGTGCCAGCAGCCAAGACCCTTCCGTGACCCAAGACACCTTC. The J gene is TRBJ1-2, the V gene TRBV4-2; the D is unclear. The V end was cut by 0 bases, the J end by 12 bases, with 17 bases between. CDR3 length: 14 residues. Germline CDR1 LGHNA, CDR2 YNFKEQ.

This CDR3 is CASSLMGEFNEQFF. Written as DNA, the CDR3 is TGTGCCAGCAGCTTAATGGGCGAATTCAATGAGCAGTTCTTC. The rearrangement links TRBV7-9 to TRBJ2-1, with D hard to call. V dropped 2 bases and J dropped 6 bases, with 11 bases sitting between them. Germline V gene sequence: CDR1 SEHNR, CDR2 FQNEAQ (reference sequence). The CDR3 covers 14 residues.

This clonotype has a handful of counts. In DNA, the CDR3 is TGTGCCATCAAGCGGGACAGGGATTCCTACAATGAGCAGTTCTTC. This translates into CAIKRDRDSYNEQFF. The chain links TRBV10-3 to TRBJ2-1; 9 nucleotides align to TRBD1. Looked up from germline, CDR1 is ENHRY and CDR2 is SYGVKD. J was trimmed by 1 base and V by 7 bases; bases with no gene match: 5. This CDR3 comprises 15 residues.

This clonotype was seen only a few times. The J gene is TRBJ1-2, the V gene TRBV10-3; 8 nucleotides align to TRBD1. Germline V gene sequence: CDR1 ENHRY, CDR2 SYGVKD. The CDR3 contains 14 residues. V gave up 5 bases and J gave up 2 bases; unmatched junction bases: 4. CDR3 nucleotide sequence: TGTGCCATCAGTCGGACAGGGACAAACTATGGCTACACCTTC. Residues: CAISRTGTNYGYTF.

This chain uses TRBV7-2 with TRBJ2-3; D remains ambiguous. From germline, CDR1 is SGHTA and CDR2 FQGNSA. The CDR3 sequence is 16 residues long. Trimming took 1 base from V and 4 from J, leaving 15 bases between them. The CDR3 region is CASSLGLNRLSDTQYF. The CDR3 DNA follows: TGTGCCAGCAGCTTAGGTTTAAATCGGCTCTCAGATACGCAGTATTTT. Together with reference TRBV7-2 and TRBJ2-3, the CDR3 gives the full variable domain: GAGVSQSPSNKVTEKGKDVELRCDPISGHTALYWYRQSLGQGLEFLIYFQGNSAPDKSGLPSDRFSAERTGGSVSTLTIQRTQQEDSAVYLCASSLGLNRLSDTQYFGPGTRLTVL.

This clonotype was recorded many times. The V and J genes are TRBV12-3 or TRBV12-4 and TRBJ1-2, with no clear D. The CDR3 is made up of 16 amino acids. Trimming removed 4 bases at V and 6 bases at J, with 21 bases between. DNA for the CDR3: TGTGCCAGCAGTTCAACCCAACCCGGCCGGCAGGATGGCTACACCTTC. Its protein is CASSSTQPGRQDGYTF.

This clonotype was seen at least ten times. The rearrangement links TRBV29-1 to TRBJ1-2, with a tentative D call TRBD1 (6 bases). V was shortened by 6 bases and J by 3 bases, with 17 bases between the two germline ends. Germline V gene sequence: CDR1 SQVTM, CDR2 ANQGSEA. The CDR3 runs to 14 residues. This CDR3 reads CSVGRQGIYYGYTF. CDR3 DNA sequence: TGCAGCGTGGGTCGGCAGGGGATCTACTATGGCTACACCTTC.

This clonotype has a count of ten or more. The rearrangement uses TRBV12-3 or TRBV12-4 and TRBJ2-5; TRBD1 matches 9 bases. There are 14 residues in the CDR3. J was trimmed by 4 bases and V by 5 bases; bases with no gene match: 5. CDR3 sequence: CASSTTGGLETQYF. CDR3 nucleotide sequence: TGTGCCAGCAGTACTACAGGGGGCTTAGAGACCCAGTACTTC.

This clonotype has only a few counts. The rearrangement joins TRBV7-8 to TRBJ2-2; a weak D match, TRBD1 (5 bases). Trimming removed 1 base from V and 3 bases from J, with 9 bases in between. The CDR3 has 15 residues. Germline CDR1 and CDR2: SGHVS and FQNEAQ. The DNA of the CDR3 is TGTGCCAGCAGCTTAGGACCAGGGTACACCGGGGAGCTGTTTTTT. Protein sequence: CASSLGPGYTGELFF.

Points on this clonotype: An end of the junction differs from the germline gene, which may be a read error. The chain has TRBV20-1 and TRBJ2-3, with TRBD2 matching 7 bases. CDR3 length: 15 amino acids. Germline CDR1 and CDR2: DFQATT and SNEGSKA (reference sequence). The CDR3 DNA follows: TGCTGTGCTAGAGATCAGCCGGGGGGATCACATACGCAGTATTTT. Translating gives CCARDQPGGSHTQYF.

The rearrangement joins TRBV18 to TRBJ2-1, with 9 bases matching TRBD1. CDR1 is KGHSH, CDR2 LQKENI, per germline. J gave up 9 bases and V 4 bases, and 13 bases lay outside the gene matches. CDR3 size: 16 residues. In DNA form, the CDR3 reads TGTGCCAGCTCACAAAGACAGGGGGGGACTCCCCCTGAGCAGTTCTTC. Amino acid sequence: CASSQRQGGTPPEQFF.

The chain recombines TRBV4-1 with TRBJ1-1, with D unclear. The CDR3 has 17 amino acids. The V gene's germline CDR1 is MGHRA and CDR2 YSYEKL. Trimming took 0 bases from V and 1 from J, leaving 15 bases between them. CDR3 region: CASSQEQEHWGNTEAFF. The CDR3 bases are TGCGCCAGCAGCCAAGAGCAGGAACATTGGGGGAACACTGAAGCTTTCTTT.

This clonotype was seen a few times. The V and J genes are TRBV20-1 and TRBJ2-7; D may be TRBD1 (5 bases). V lost 6 bases and J lost 8, with 20 bases in between. From germline, CDR1 is DFQATT and CDR2 SNEGSKA (reference sequence). The CDR3 sequence is 13 residues long. The CDR3 region is CSAPSISQGQQYF. The CDR3 DNA sequence: TGCAGTGCCCCATCCATATCTCAGGGCCAGCAGTACTTC.

This clonotype has at least ten counts. The chain is built from TRBV4-1 and TRBJ1-1; D is unresolved. V lost 0 bases and J lost 0, with 8 bases in between. Germline CDR1 MGHRA, CDR2 YSYEKL. The CDR3 covers 15 residues. In DNA, the CDR3 is TGCGCCAGCAGCCAAGAGGCAGGATTGAACACTGAAGCTTTCTTT. This encodes CASSQEAGLNTEAFF.

This clonotype was counted between two and nine times. Here the CDR3 DNA reads TGCAGTGCTAGATCGGGACAGCTCCTCACAGATACGCAGTATTTT. It encodes CSARSGQLLTDTQYF. The V call is TRBV20-1, the J call TRBJ2-3; 7 bases match TRBD1. J gave up 2 bases and V 2 bases, and 7 bases lay outside the gene matches. Germline V gene sequence: CDR1 DFQATT, CDR2 SNEGSKA (reference sequence). The CDR3 sequence is 15 residues long.

J is TRBJ2-1 and V is TRBV5-8; D perhaps matches TRBD2 (6 bases). The V and J ends lost 2 bases and 8 bases respectively, with 14 bases between them. Germline CDR1 SGHTS, CDR2 YDEGEE. The CDR3 has 14 amino acids. As DNA, the CDR3 is TGTGCCAGCAGCTTCGGGACTTATGGAGATGAGCAGTTCTTC. Translating gives CASSFGTYGDEQFF.

The sample holds a few counts of this clonotype. The V call is TRBV6-1, the J call TRBJ1-2; possibly TRBD1 for D (5 bases). Looked up from germline, CDR1 is MNHNS and CDR2 is SASEGT. The CDR3 covers 12 residues. Trimming took 6 bases from V and 7 from J, leaving 12 bases between them. CDR3 DNA sequence: TGTGCCAGCAGGGAACAGGAAAGTGGCTACACCTTC. Translated, it gives CASREQESGYTF.

This clonotype was seen only a few times. The chain is built from TRBV6-5 and TRBJ2-1, with TRBD2 matching over 7 bases. Germline CDR1 MNHEY, CDR2 SVGAGI. The CDR3 is 15 amino acids. V was clipped by 4 bases and J by 6 bases; unmatched bases: 9. CDR3 sequence: CASSSPGTTPNEQFF. The CDR3 nucleotides read TGTGCCAGCAGTTCCCCCGGGACTACCCCCAATGAGCAGTTCTTC.

This clonotype showed up just a few times. The rearrangement uses TRBV5-1 and TRBJ1-4; D gene unclear. This CDR3 has 13 amino acids. Germline CDR1 and CDR2: SGHRS and YFSETQ. V was shortened by 4 bases and J by 8 bases, with 12 bases between the two germline ends. The CDR3 here is CASSGNVEEKLFF. In nucleotides, the CDR3 is TGCGCCAGCAGCGGAAACGTGGAGGAAAAACTGTTTTTT.

The CDR3 nucleotides read TGTGCCACCAGCACAGTACACAATGAGCAGTTCTTC. Residues: CATSTVHNEQFF. This chain links TRBV15 with TRBJ2-1; no definite D call. V shed 4 bases and J shed 5 bases, with 6 bases lying between them. From germline, CDR1 is LNHNV and CDR2 YYDKDF (reference sequence). The CDR3 is 12 residues long. Full variable domain (missing parts from reference TRBV15 and TRBJ2-1): DAMVIQNPRYQVTQFGKPVTLSCSQTLNHNVMYWYQQKSSQAPKLLFHYYDKDFNNEADTPDNFQSRRPNTSFCFLDIRSPGLGDTAMYLCATSTVHNEQFFGPGTRLTVL.

The chain combines TRBV24-1 with TRBJ2-1, with D possibly matching TRBD1 (6 bases). The CDR3 is 17 residues long. The V and J ends lost 3 bases and 4 bases respectively, with 18 bases between them. Germline V gives CDR1 KGHDR, CDR2 SFDVKD. In DNA form, the CDR3 reads TGTGCCACCAGTGATCCCGTGGCCGGGACACCTTACAATGAGCAGTTCTTC. Protein: CATSDPVAGTPYNEQFF.

The chain links TRBV5-5 to TRBJ1-5, with TRBD1 matching 7 bases. This CDR3 contains 14 residues. The V gene's germline CDR1 is SGHKS and CDR2 YYEKEE (reference sequence). Unmatched junction bases numbered 8, after V lost 4 bases and J lost 7 bases. Here the CDR3 reads CASSPTGLRQPQHF. The CDR3 bases are TGTGCCAGCAGCCCGACAGGGTTAAGGCAGCCCCAGCATTTT.

The CDR3 loop reads CASSLAPPGQSYEQYF. The DNA of the CDR3 is TGTGCCAGCAGCTTGGCCCCTCCGGGACAGAGCTACGAGCAGTACTTC. The V call is TRBV5-5, the J call TRBJ2-7, with 7 bases that match TRBD1. Losses at the gene ends were 0 bases for V and 3 bases for J; bases not matched to a gene: 9. The V gene's germline CDR1 is SGHKS and CDR2 YYEKEE (reference sequence). The CDR3 runs 16 residues. Looking up the rest from reference TRBV5-5 and TRBJ2-7 gives the full variable domain: DAGVTQSPTHLIKTRGQQVTLRCSPISGHKSVSWYQQVLGQGPQFIFQYYEKEERGRGNFPDRFSARQFPNYSSELNVNALLLGDSALYLCASSLAPPGQSYEQYFGPGTRLTVT.

The J gene is TRBJ2-4, the V gene TRBV12-3 or TRBV12-4; D gene unclear. Trimming shortened V by 0 bases and J by 7 bases, and 7 bases separated the two germline ends. The CDR3 has 13 amino acids. The CDR3 loop is CASSLANENIQYF. CDR3 coding DNA: TGTGCCAGCAGTTTAGCGAACGAGAACATTCAGTACTTC.

This clonotype was counted between two and nine times. The J gene is TRBJ2-2, the V gene TRBV12-3 or TRBV12-4; 12 bases agree with TRBD2. The CDR3 contains 17 residues. The junction had 12 bases not matched to a gene; V was cut back by 7 bases and J by 6 bases. The DNA for the CDR3 is TGTGCCAGCAATCGACTAGCGGGAGTTCTATTAGCCGGGGAGCTGTTTTTT. It codes for CASNRLAGVLLAGELFF.

This sequence joins TRBV28 and TRBJ2-7; 7 bases line up with TRBD1. Germline V CDR1 and CDR2: MDHEN, SYDVKM. This CDR3 contains 15 residues. The junction had 7 bases not matched to a gene; V was cut back by 5 bases and J by 0 bases. The CDR3 sequence is CASSALDRLSYEQYF. The CDR3 DNA reads TGTGCCAGCAGTGCTTTGGACAGGCTCTCCTACGAGCAGTACTTC.

This clonotype was counted ten times or more. V is TRBV10-3 and J is TRBJ2-5; D gene ambiguous. This CDR3 contains 13 residues. Germline V lookup: CDR1 ENHRY, CDR2 SYGVKD. V shed 3 bases and J shed 7 bases, with 12 bases lying between them. In DNA, the CDR3 is TGTGCCATCAGTGACGCCCCCTCCGTGACCCAGTACTTC. Translating it yields CAISDAPSVTQYF.

Worth noting for this clonotype: Since a much larger clone is just one base distant, this may be a read error. This chain joins TRBV12-3 or TRBV12-4 and TRBJ1-2; possibly TRBD1 for D (5 bases). V lost 8 bases and J lost 8, with 21 bases in between. This CDR3 comprises 14 residues. Here the CDR3 reads CASVYQDNLSGYTF. The CDR3 nucleotides are TGTGCCAGCGTCTACCAGGACAATCTATCGGGCTACACCTTC.

This clonotype was found a few times. The chain couples TRBV4-3 to TRBJ2-2; the D is unclear. The CDR3 spans 16 residues. Trimming stripped 0 bases from V and 5 bases from J, with 13 bases between. Germline V gene sequence: CDR1 LGHNA, CDR2 YSLEER. CDR3 in amino acids: CASSQDRALGTGELFF. The CDR3 bases are TGCGCCAGCAGCCAAGATCGGGCCCTCGGGACCGGGGAGCTGTTTTTT.

The gene calls are TRBV12-3 or TRBV12-4 and TRBJ1-5; D is perhaps TRBD1 (5 bases). V gave up 7 bases and J gave up 4 bases, with 11 bases separating them. The CDR3 consists of 13 residues. Here the CDR3 reads CASTRTRNQPQHF. The CDR3 bases are TGTGCCAGCACCAGGACACGGAATCAGCCCCAGCATTTT.

This clonotype was counted only a few times. CDR3 amino acids: CASSSGQPLDGYTF. Written as DNA, the CDR3 is TGTGCCAGCAGCTCAGGACAGCCTTTGGATGGCTACACCTTC. The chain combines TRBV7-9 with TRBJ1-2; perhaps TRBD1 as D (6 bases). CDR1 is SEHNR, CDR2 FQNEAQ, per germline (reference sequence). The CDR3 has 14 residues. V lost 4 bases to trimming and J lost 6 bases, with 15 bases between them.